Detailed here is one T cell receptor (beta chain). Its antigen remains unknown. On sorted subsets, replicate PCRs used approximately 190 ng DNA, or 25,000 to 35,000 T cell genomes. Original methodology: ImmunoSEQ junction-only sequences lacked quality scores, so their filtering differed. Profiling relied on immunoSEQ multiplex PCR, and the TCRdb table lists in-frame clones only, not all of them. The D gene and trimming were derived from the DNA, and the V and J assignments and clone size from that table. The sample includes about 1 million clones, approximately 78% seen only once; the top ten take 0.5% to 0.6%. The length of the CDR3 is 16 residues. V trimming: 5 bases; J trimming: 0 bases; junction bases outside the gene matches: 7. Germline V gene sequence: CDR1 LNHDA, CDR2 SQIVND (reference sequence). These data belong to a study of shared clonotypes between healthy human individuals. Overall study results and limits: Richness estimates generally favored naive over memory subsets. Although depth was large, rarefaction showed that sequencing of the sorted subsets was incomplete.

This chain connects TRBV19 to TRBJ2-4, with 7 bases matching TRBD1. The specimen was memory CD4+ T cells from PBMCs. The subset: CD45RA-negative fraction. This TCR was recovered from a man aged 18 to 29 in good health. Some clones in this sample may be carry-over from other donors' samples. This CDR3 is CASSPYTGVAKNIQYF. CDR3 sequence (DNA): TGTGCCAGTAGTCCGTATACAGGGGTAGCCAAAAACATTCAGTACTTC.